These 16 T cell receptor beta chains were sequenced from one sample in a study of T-cell reconstitution after alpha-beta-depleted transplantation in children. The authors prepared the TCRbeta library with unique molecular identifiers. One entry per CDR3 protein results from TCRdb running MiXCR on the PCR reads. The table records some 300,000 distinct CDR3 sequences, 10% of them present only once. The source material was PBMCs, sampled before TCRalphabeta/CD19-depleted stem cell transplant. All receptors derive from a boy under two years old with acute myeloid leukemia, due to receive a stem cell transplant.

In this sample, this clonotype turned up many times. The rearrangement links TRBV12-3 or TRBV12-4 to TRBJ1-1; no reliable D call. This CDR3 contains 14 residues. Trimming took 2 bases from V and 1 from J, leaving 8 bases between them. Here the CDR3 reads CASSLRPQNTEAFF. In nucleotides, the CDR3 is TGTGCCAGCAGTTTAAGACCCCAGAACACTGAAGCTTTCTTT.

At least ten counts were recorded for this clonotype. This chain links TRBV7-9 with TRBJ1-3, with D hard to call. Trimming shortened V by 3 bases and J by 2 bases, and 11 bases separated the two germline ends. The CDR3 extends over 15 amino acids. CDR1 is SEHNR and CDR2 is FQNEAQ in the germline V gene (reference sequence). The CDR3: CASSFGDGAGNTIYF. The CDR3 bases are TGTGCCAGCAGCTTCGGTGACGGGGCTGGAAACACCATATATTTT.

This clonotype appeared many times. The chain uses TRBV7-2 and TRBJ2-7; D remains ambiguous. Trimming cost V 0 bases and J 4 bases, with 7 bases left between them. Germline values: CDR1 SGHTA, CDR2 FQGNSA. The CDR3 has 13 residues. In DNA form, the CDR3 reads TGTGCCAGCAGCTTAGCTCAGGAATACGAGCAGTACTTC. Its protein is CASSLAQEYEQYF.

In this sample, this clonotype turned up many times. This chain uses TRBV6-5 with TRBJ2-1; no reliable D call. The CDR3 sequence is 17 residues long. Germline V gives CDR1 MNHEY, CDR2 SVGAGI. Trimming stripped 6 bases from V and 0 bases from J, with 18 bases between. DNA of the CDR3: TGTGCCAGCAGGTTAACGGTGAGAAGTGACTCCTACAATGAGCAGTTCTTC. As protein: CASRLTVRSDSYNEQFF.

This clonotype was detected ten times or more. The chain is built from TRBV11-2 and TRBJ2-5, with 10 bases that match TRBD2. V dropped 5 bases and J dropped 1; count of bases not matched to a gene: 7. Germline-derived CDR1 and CDR2 are SGHAT and FQNNGV. The CDR3 spans 16 residues. The CDR3 spells CASSPPLAGAQETQYF. CDR3 nucleotides: TGTGCCAGCAGCCCACCCCTAGCGGGGGCCCAAGAGACCCAGTACTTC.

The chain uses TRBV5-1 and TRBJ1-5; D ambiguous. The CDR3 runs to 14 residues. V dropped 0 bases and J dropped 7 bases, with 11 bases sitting between them. The germline CDR1 and CDR2 sequences are SGHRS and YFSETQ. CDR3 residues: CASSLGGYGQPQHF. Here the CDR3 DNA reads TGCGCCAGCAGCTTGGGAGGGTACGGGCAGCCCCAGCATTTT.

On this clonotype: A single base separates this from a much larger clone, so it may be a read error. The rearrangement links TRBV20-1 to TRBJ2-7, with 9 bases that match TRBD2. The CDR3 covers 14 residues. Germline-derived CDR1 and CDR2 are DFQATT and SNEGSKA (reference sequence). In DNA form, the CDR3 reads TGCAGTGCTAGTATGACTAGCGGACCTTACGAGCATTACTTC. It is translated as CSASMTSGPYEHYF.

This clonotype was counted ten times or more. This rearrangement joins TRBV4-2 to TRBJ2-3, with D uncertain. The CDR3 is made up of 15 amino acids. Germline CDR1 and CDR2: LGHNA and YNFKEQ. Trimming left V 0 bases short and J 2 bases short, with 9 bases between. The CDR3: CASSQEVEPTDTQYF. The CDR3 DNA is TGTGCCAGCAGCCAAGAAGTGGAGCCCACAGATACGCAGTATTTT.

The rearrangement uses TRBV29-1 and TRBJ1-2; D is perhaps TRBD1 (6 bases). CDR1 and CDR2 (germline): SQVTM, ANQGSEA. The CDR3 covers 11 residues. In DNA form, the CDR3 reads TGCAGTGCGGGACAAGGCTATGGCTACACCTTC. It translates to CSAGQGYGYTF.

With respect to this clonotype: Possible read error: a much larger clone is one base away. V usage is TRBV7-3 and J usage is TRBJ2-3; 10 nucleotides agree with TRBD2. Germline assignment: CDR1 SGHTA and CDR2 FQGTGA. CDR3 length: 15 residues. Trimming cost V 4 bases and J 5 bases; bases outside gene matches: 6. DNA of the CDR3: TGTGCCAGCAGCTCCGGGACTAGCGAGGTAGATACGCAGTATTTT. Translated: CASSSGTSEVDTQYF.

Many counts were recorded for this clonotype. This chain uses TRBV5-5 with TRBJ2-5; TRBD2 agrees at 14 bases. Germline CDR1 is SGHKS and CDR2 is YYEKEE (reference sequence). V lost 3 bases, J lost 5 bases, and 6 bases stayed unmatched. The CDR3 has 16 amino acids. DNA for the CDR3: TGTGCCAGCAGCTCCCAGGGACTAGCGGGAGTTGAGACCCAGTACTTC. Protein: CASSSQGLAGVETQYF.

This clonotype occurred many times. The rearrangement links TRBV5-1 to TRBJ1-1; D gene uncertain. The germline CDR1 and CDR2 sequences are SGHRS and YFSETQ. V was cut by 2 bases and J by 11 bases, with 16 bases left in between. This CDR3 region has 13 residues. The CDR3 coding sequence is TGCGCCAGCAGCTTATCTAGTGAAGTCATGGCTTTCTTT. Translating it yields CASSLSSEVMAFF.

In DNA, the CDR3 is TGCAGTGCTAGGGGGACAGTGGGATACGAGCAGTACTTC. It specifies CSARGTVGYEQYF. The rearrangement uses TRBV20-1 and TRBJ2-7, with 7 positions matching TRBD1. Germline assignment: CDR1 DFQATT and CDR2 SNEGSKA (reference sequence). Trimming took 3 bases from V and 4 from J; bases not matched to a gene: 6. The CDR3 runs 13 residues.

The sample holds many counts of this clonotype. DNA for the CDR3: TGCGCCAGCAGCCAAGAACTAACGGTGGAAGCTTTCTTT. Protein product: CASSQELTVEAFF. The chain is built from TRBV4-3 and TRBJ1-1; D remains ambiguous. The CDR3 extends over 13 amino acids. V shed 0 bases and J shed 8 bases, with 10 bases lying between them. Germline values: CDR1 LGHNA, CDR2 YSLEER.

Worth noting for this clonotype: A read error may be the cause here, since a much bigger clone is one base away. The gene calls are TRBV7-6 and TRBJ2-3; 9 bases agree with TRBD2. The CDR3 has 16 amino acids. Germline V gives CDR1 SGHVS, CDR2 FNYEAQ. CDR3 DNA sequence: TGTGCCGGCAGCGCCCAGGGACTAGCCCTCACAGATACGCAGTATTTT. It is translated as CAGSAQGLALTDTQYF.

The V and J genes are TRBV15 and TRBJ2-1, with no clear D. This CDR3 contains 15 residues. CDR1 is LNHNV and CDR2 is YYDKDF in the germline V gene (reference sequence). The germline V and J ends were trimmed by 0 bases and 4 bases, with 10 bases remaining between them. The CDR3 nucleotides read TGTGCCACCAGCAGAGAAGGACCTGAGTACAATGAGCAGTTCTTC. The encoded protein is CATSREGPEYNEQFF. Complete variable domain (other parts from reference TRBV15 and TRBJ2-1): DAMVIQNPRYQVTQFGKPVTLSCSQTLNHNVMYWYQQKSSQAPKLLFHYYDKDFNNEADTPDNFQSRRPNTSFCFLDIRSPGLGDTAMYLCATSREGPEYNEQFFGPGTRLTVL.